This T cell receptor beta chain came from a study of cytomegalovirus exposure and HLA in healthy donors. As for this clone: Its antigen remains unknown.

Study-wide points: The productive fraction for most TCR beta V segments was about 87% or about 30% in an earlier analysis. Follow-up analysis seemed to connect common viral pathogens with several of the most significant clusters identified.

Though nominally healthy at sampling, donors likely had unrecorded immune exposures. The V and J ends lost 6 bases and 0 bases respectively, with 15 bases between them. The CDR3 has 17 amino acids. Germline V gives CDR1 LNHDA, CDR2 SQIVND (reference sequence). A multiplex PCR was run with 60 Vbeta primers and 13 Jbeta primers. Measured with immunoSEQ multiplex PCR; TCRdb has only the in-frame clones, and not every one. The sample includes some 140,000 clones, over 70% seen only once; the top ten take more than 0.75%. This receptor was taken from a man between 18 and 29 years old in good health and CMV-seronegative. The specimen sequenced was PBMCs. The genes are TRBV19 and TRBJ2-6; D is undetermined. The CDR3 loop reads CASSLFFLSSGANVLTF. CDR3 nucleotide sequence: TGTGCCAGTAGCCTTTTTTTTCTGAGCTCTGGGGCCAACGTCCTGACTTTC.